This TCR beta chain derives from a study of cytomegalovirus exposure and HLA in healthy donors. Researchers ran the PCR with 60 Vbeta and 13 Jbeta primers. Generated by immunoSEQ multiplex PCR, the TCRdb table keeps only in-frame clones and is missing some. The sample comprises 90,000 or so clones, about 79% of which are singletons, and 4.5% to 7% rests with the top ten. Trimming pared 1 base from V and 1 base from J, leaving 10 bases between. This CDR3 is 16 amino acids long. Germline V CDR1 and CDR2: KGHSH, LQKENI. The receptor was derived from a female donor in good health and CMV-seronegative. Sequences were obtained from PBMCs. The chain joins TRBV18 to TRBJ2-2, with D possibly TRBD1 on 7 matching bases. CDR3 DNA sequence: TGTGCCAGCTCACCACGACAGGGAGGGAACACCGGGGAGCTGTTTTTT. This gives the protein CASSPRQGGNTGELFF.